One and the same sample provided the 10 T cell receptor beta chains below, sequenced in a study of blood T cells in healthy people across ages. Together with a sample-barcoded 5' primer, a J-beta primer mix was included in a second PCR lasting roughly 6 to 12 cycles. MiXCR, run by TCRdb on the 5' RACE reads, gives a single entry per CDR3 protein. This repertoire shows 1.5 million to 2 million distinct CDR3 sequences, 25% to 30% found once; its top ten account for 7.7%. Sequenced input: blood. All receptors derive from a woman between 25 and 40 years old in good health.

A few counts support this clonotype. The V call is TRBV12-3 or TRBV12-4, the J call TRBJ2-1, with D possibly being TRBD2 (5 bases). V shed 6 bases and J shed 7 bases, with 19 bases lying between them. CDR3 size: 15 residues. The CDR3 sequence: CASSGLKLERNEQFF. In DNA, the CDR3 is TGTGCCAGCAGCGGACTGAAGCTCGAGAGAAATGAGCAGTTCTTC.

The genes are TRBV20-1 and TRBJ2-5; D remains ambiguous. The CDR3 contains 15 residues. The V and J ends lost 0 bases and 3 bases respectively, with 14 bases between them. CDR1 and CDR2 (germline): DFQATT, SNEGSKA (reference sequence). This CDR3 reads CSARDELPGEETQYF. Written as DNA, the CDR3 is TGCAGTGCTAGAGATGAGCTTCCAGGTGAAGAGACCCAGTACTTC.

This chain connects TRBV3-1 to TRBJ2-2; 9 bases agree with TRBD2. This CDR3 is built from 17 residues. Germline V lookup: CDR1 LGHDT, CDR2 YNNKEL (reference sequence). V was clipped by 1 base and J by 9 bases; unmatched bases: 12. The CDR3 region is CASSQGGRGLASRELFF. The CDR3 region has the DNA TGTGCCAGCAGCCAAGGAGGGAGGGGACTAGCTTCCAGGGAGCTGTTTTTT.

This clonotype was seen many times. This sequence joins TRBV20-1 and TRBJ2-1, with unresolved D. The CDR3 has 12 amino acids. Trimming left V 1 base short and J 4 bases short, with 5 bases between. Germline CDR1 and CDR2: DFQATT and SNEGSKA (reference sequence). CDR3 loop: CSARVGYNEQFF. CDR3 nucleotide sequence: TGCAGTGCTAGAGTAGGGTACAATGAGCAGTTCTTC.

As concerns this clonotype: A much bigger clone sits one base away, suggesting this may be a read error. The chain couples TRBV29-1 to TRBJ2-3, with 7 bases that match TRBD2. Per germline, CDR1 SQVTM and CDR2 ANQGSEA. The ends lost 2 bases at V and 6 bases at J; junction bases unmatched: 2. This CDR3 is built from 12 residues. CDR3 sequence (DNA): TGCAGCGTTGAATGGACTAGGGATACGCAGTATTTT. Translated: CSVEWTRDTQYF.

The V gene is TRBV6-5, the J gene TRBJ2-7; D is uncertain. The CDR3 runs to 14 residues. Germline CDR1 is MNHEY and CDR2 is SVGAGI. Trimming removed 6 bases from V and 4 bases from J, with 16 bases in between. CDR3 amino acids: CASSYTGRLYEQYF. In DNA form, the CDR3 reads TGTGCCAGCAGCTACACCGGACGGTTATACGAGCAGTACTTC.

In this sample, this clonotype turned up many times. Written as DNA, the CDR3 is TGCAGTGCTAGAGGGGCGGGGGGGCGATTGTATACGCAGTATTTT. As protein: CSARGAGGRLYTQYF. The V and J genes are TRBV20-1 and TRBJ2-3; 9 bases are shared with TRBD2. V shed 1 base and J 7 bases; nucleotides not matched to a gene: 9. The CDR3 has 15 amino acids. In germline, CDR1 is DFQATT, CDR2 SNEGSKA (reference sequence).

The rearrangement uses TRBV27 and TRBJ2-1; TRBD1 aligns across 9 bases. Germline CDR1 MNHEY, CDR2 SMNVEV (reference sequence). V was clipped by 6 bases and J by 0 bases; unmatched bases: 3. The CDR3 loop spans 15 amino acids. CDR3 loop: CASRGTGRSYNEQFF. In DNA, the CDR3 is TGTGCCAGCAGAGGGACAGGGCGCTCCTACAATGAGCAGTTCTTC.

This chain links TRBV28 with TRBJ2-7, with unresolved D. The CDR3 runs 12 residues. Trimming cost V 7 bases and J 3 bases, with 10 bases left between them. The V gene's germline CDR1 is MDHEN and CDR2 SYDVKM. CDR3 nucleotide sequence: TGTGCCAGCACCGGTTCTGTCTACGAGCAGTACTTC. This gives the protein CASTGSVYEQYF.

Concerning this clonotype itself: Possible read error: a much larger clone is one base away. The rearrangement joins TRBV12-3 or TRBV12-4 to TRBJ2-1; possible D gene TRBD1, 6 bases. Gene TRBJ2-7 matches the end of the DNA better, so the J call may be wrong. The CDR3 consists of 15 residues. CDR3 DNA sequence: TGTGCCAGCAGTTTGGGGCAGGGGTTCTACAATGAGCAGTACTTC. Residues: CASSLGQGFYNEQYF.